The clone carrying this TCR beta chain is a singleton in its sample. TCRdb itself ran the 5' RACE reads through MiXCR, one entry per CDR3 protein. This sample has some 410,000 distinct CDR3 sequences, with 20% to 30% found just once. This sample is drawn from a study of T-cell memory formation after mild COVID-19. The sequence was obtained from an adult woman who had mild COVID-19 (a few samples of this study predate the infection). Cell type and time point are not known. Sequenced sample: PBMCs or a T cell subset sorted from them (not recorded which).

The CDR3 DNA reads TGTGCCAGCAGTTACAGTGAGACAGGTTTCTATGGCTACACCTTC. Amino acids: CASSYSETGFYGYTF. The V call is TRBV6-5, the J call TRBJ1-2; D may be TRBD1 (6 bases). With 2 bases removed from V and 4 bases from J, the gap between germline ends came to 14 bases. There are 15 residues in the CDR3. The germline CDR1 and CDR2 sequences are MNHEY and SVGAGI.